This T cell receptor beta chain is drawn from a study of T-cell reconstitution after alpha-beta-depleted transplantation in children. Study results and caveats: One year post-transplant, T-cell counts and diversity were largely derived from T cells produced anew. Several hundred graft clones that had expanded were reportedly the source of alpha-beta T cells about two months after transplant. Diversity of TCRbeta at day 60 was high in some patients, arising from surviving recipient T cells and thymic progenitors.

This clonotype has a count of ten or more. The target antigen is unknown. It was with unique molecular identifiers that the TCRbeta library was prepared. One entry per CDR3 protein results from TCRdb running MiXCR on the PCR reads. The sample yields roughly 32,000 distinct CDR3 sequences, about 6.8% seen once. The germline V gene encodes CDR1 MGHDK and CDR2 SYGVNS. CDR3 size: 15 residues. Trimming took 4 bases from V and 2 from J, leaving 14 bases between them. This receptor was identified in a child younger than two who had a stem cell transplant for acute myeloid leukemia, so the T cells may come from the graft donor. This chain uses TRBV25-1 with TRBJ1-1; possibly TRBD1 for D (6 bases). This specimen was peripheral blood, taken 60 days after TCRalphabeta/CD19-depleted stem cell transplant. CDR3 bases: TGTGCCAGCAGTGTCGACAGGAGCTTAAACACTGAAGCTTTCTTT. Translation gives CASSVDRSLNTEAFF.